Listed below are T cell receptor beta chains from one sample, sequenced in a study of cytomegalovirus exposure and HLA in healthy donors. Profiled with immunoSEQ multiplex PCR; TCRdb holds only in-frame clones, not every one. The sample holds around 180,000 clones, around 86% seen once. Sequenced: PBMCs. The source is a young woman in good health and CMV-seronegative. The CDR3 runs from the conserved cysteine through the conserved F or W. D genes are given only for firm matches. Clone sizes are given selectively: once, few, many, or a class where the clone is expanded.

TRBJ2-3	.	.	TRBV30	CAWSYKETGRTDTQYF	TGTGCCTGGAGCTACAAGGAGACAGGGAGGACAGATACGCAGTATTTT
TRBJ2-5	.	.	TRBV19	CASSIGGWETQYF	TGTGCCAGTAGTATTGGGGGGTGGGAGACCCAGTACTTC
TRBJ1-1	TRBD1	.	TRBV7-3	CASSLLVLGQGNMNTEAFF	TGTGCCAGCAGCTTATTAGTTCTAGGACAGGGGAACATGAACACTGAAGCTTTCTTT
TRBJ1-4	TRBD1	.	TRBV27	CASSSRTGALNEKLFF	TGTGCCAGCAGTTCCCGGACAGGGGCCCTTAATGAAAAACTGTTTTTT
TRBJ2-5	TRBD1	.	TRBV29-1	CSEIGTGGETQYF	TGCAGCGAAATCGGGACAGGGGGAGAGACCCAGTACTTC
TRBJ2-7	TRBD2	.	TRBV7-9	CASSPPGLTFEQYF	TGTGCCAGCAGCCCGCCGGGACTAACTTTTGAGCAGTACTTC
TRBJ2-5	.	.	TRBV4-1	CASSHPGTQYF	TGCGCCAGCAGCCACCCCGGGACCCAGTACTTC
TRBJ2-7	TRBD2	.	TRBV9	CASSGTSGRSYEQYF	TGTGCCAGCAGCGGGACTAGCGGGAGATCCTACGAGCAGTACTTC
TRBJ2-1	TRBD2	.	TRBV27	CASSLASGNNEQFF	TGTGCCAGCAGTTTGGCTAGCGGGAACAATGAGCAGTTCTTC
TRBJ2-3	TRBD2	.	TRBV4-1	CASSQDGGGYTDTQYF	TGCGCCAGCAGCCAAGACGGCGGGGGGTACACAGATACGCAGTATTTT
TRBJ2-3	TRBD2	.	TRBV11-3	CASSLGASGRTTDTQYF	TGTGCCAGCAGCTTAGGGGCTAGCGGGAGGACCACAGATACGCAGTATTTT
TRBJ2-6	TRBD2	.	TRBV18	CASSQQREGSGANVLTF	TGTGCCAGCTCCCAACAGCGGGAGGGGTCTGGGGCCAACGTCCTGACTTTC
TRBJ2-3	TRBD2	.	TRBV6-1	CASSDGSGGTDTQYF	TGTGCCAGCAGTGACGGGAGCGGGGGAACAGATACGCAGTATTTT
TRBJ2-1	TRBD2	.	TRBV6-6	CASSRPLGLEDNEQFF	TGTGCCAGCAGCCGACCTCTGGGACTAGAGGACAATGAGCAGTTCTTC
TRBJ1-3	TRBD1	.	TRBV18	CASSQEGQRSGNTIYF	TGTGCCAGCTCACAAGAGGGACAGCGCTCTGGAAACACCATATATTTT
TRBJ1-5	TRBD1	.	TRBV5-1	CASSTGQGGNQPQHF	TGCGCCAGCAGCACCGGACAGGGAGGCAATCAGCCCCAGCATTTT
TRBJ2-5	.	.	TRBV7-2	CASSLGTSVRAETQYF	TGTGCCAGCAGCTTAGGGACCTCCGTCAGGGCAGAGACCCAGTACTTC
TRBJ2-7	.	few	TRBV30	CAWSGPHRDSYEQYF	TGTGCCTGGAGTGGTCCCCACAGGGACTCCTACGAGCAGTACTTC
TRBJ1-5	.	.	TRBV6-1	CASRVTGNRVQGQHF	TGTGCCAGCAGGGTCACCGGAAACAGGGTTCAGGGCCAGCATTTT
TRBJ1-1	TRBD1	.	TRBV19	CASSMGTGRIGNTEAFF	TGTGCCAGTAGTATGGGGACAGGGAGGATCGGGAACACTGAAGCTTTCTTT
TRBJ1-2	.	.	TRBV5-6	CASSLGTGSYGYTF	TGTGCCAGCAGCTTGGGAACAGGGTCCTATGGCTACACCTTC
TRBJ2-3	TRBD2	few	TRBV2	CASTRLAGGPGAADTQYF	TGTGCCAGCACGAGACTAGCGGGGGGGCCTGGAGCCGCAGATACGCAGTATTTT
TRBJ2-5	TRBD2	.	TRBV5-4	CASSLKRTSKGETQYF	TGTGCCAGCAGCTTGAAAAGGACTAGTAAAGGGGAGACCCAGTACTTC
TRBJ1-4	TRBD1	once	TRBV18	CASSRDRDKLFF	TGTGCCAGCTCACGAGACAGGGACAAACTGTTTTTT
TRBJ2-7	.	many	TRBV7-9	CASSLWSGDYEQYF	TGTGCCAGCAGCTTATGGTCAGGGGATTACGAGCAGTACTTC
TRBJ2-1	TRBD2	.	TRBV7-8	CASSPGTTYYNEQFF	TGTGCCAGCAGCCCCGGGACTACCTACTACAATGAGCAGTTCTTC
TRBJ1-2	.	.	TRBV6-1	CASRRTAYGYTF	TGTGCCAGCAGGCGGACAGCCTATGGCTACACCTTC
TRBJ1-2	.	.	TRBV5-1	CASSLEGANYGYTF	TGCGCCAGCAGCTTAGAGGGAGCTAACTATGGCTACACCTTC
TRBJ1-1	.	.	TRBV6-4	CASPYTEAFF	TGTGCCAGCCCGTACACTGAAGCTTTCTTT
TRBJ1-1	.	.	TRBV27	CASCLDSYDTEAFF	TGTGCCAGCTGTCTAGACAGTTACGACACTGAAGCTTTCTTT
TRBJ2-2	.	few	TRBV6-5	CASGQGRTGELFF	TGTGCCAGCGGCCAGGGGCGCACCGGGGAGCTGTTTTTT
TRBJ1-5	TRBD1	.	TRBV19	CASSPIDRGSNQPQHF	TGTGCCAGTAGTCCCATAGACAGGGGTAGCAATCAGCCCCAGCATTTT
TRBJ1-1	.	many	TRBV11-1	CASQLGMNTEAFF	TGTGCCAGCCAACTGGGCATGAACACTGAAGCTTTCTTT
TRBJ2-5	.	.	TRBV5-6	CASSPGLHGGETQYF	TGTGCCAGCAGCCCAGGACTGCATGGTGGGGAGACCCAGTACTTC
TRBJ1-5	TRBD1	.	TRBV5-8	CASSLGTGFGQPQHF	TGTGCCAGCAGCTTGGGGACAGGGTTTGGTCAGCCCCAGCATTTT
TRBJ2-2	.	.	TRBV10-3	CAISALLGGSTGELFF	TGTGCCATCAGTGCTCTGTTAGGCGGCAGCACCGGGGAGCTGTTTTTT
TRBJ2-3	.	.	TRBV15	CATSRSTDSSPYF	TGTGCCACCAGCCGAAGCACGGACTCCAGCCCGTATTTT
TRBJ2-5	.	.	TRBV5-1	CASSYGMETQYF	TGCGCCAGCAGCTACGGGATGGAGACCCAGTACTTC
TRBJ1-2	.	once	TRBV20-1	CSARGQHTF	TGCAGTGCTAGGGGCCAGCACACCTTC
TRBJ1-1	.	.	TRBV18	CASSLKQGRVEAFF	TGTGCCAGCTCACTCAAACAGGGTAGAGTTGAAGCTTTCTTT